This passage covers 21 T cell receptor beta chains from one sample sequenced in a study of beta chain features in type 1 diabetes. Study results and caveats: TCRB CDR3s were moderately but significantly shorter in Type 1 diabetes patients in all four CD4+ subsets.

Isolated RNA was reverse transcribed in full, so expressed TCRB transcripts were sequenced. The table came from immunoSEQ multiplex PCR; TCRdb's copy has only in-frame clones and leaves some out. Here the sample spans 150,000 or so clones, roughly 65% being singletons. What these receptors recognize is not known. Sample: naive CD4+ T cells from blood. The receptor source for this set is a man in his thirties or forties with type 1 diabetes.

The V and J genes are TRBV7-6 and TRBJ2-6; D is unclear. The CDR3 length is 16 residues. V lost 2 bases and J lost 0, with 8 bases in between. Per the germline V gene, CDR1 is SGHVS and CDR2 is FNYEAQ. In DNA form, the CDR3 reads TGTGCCAGCAGCTTAACAGCTTACTCTGGGGCCAACGTCCTGACTTTC. This sequence encodes CASSLTAYSGANVLTF.

This chain links TRBV28 with TRBJ2-7; D not certain. The V gene lost 2 bases and the J gene lost 2 bases, with 4 bases spanning the gap. The CDR3 loop spans 12 amino acids. Germline CDR1 is MDHEN and CDR2 is SYDVKM. As DNA, the CDR3 is TGTGCCAGCAGTTTACTAGCCTACGAGCAGTACTTC. This sequence encodes CASSLLAYEQYF.

V is TRBV5-6 and J is TRBJ2-7, with D unresolved. V was cut by 4 bases and J by 3 bases, with 5 bases left in between. This CDR3 has 11 residues. CDR1 and CDR2 (germline): SGHDT, YYEEEE. The CDR3 protein is CASSRNYEQYF. The CDR3 region has the DNA TGTGCCAGCAGCCGGAACTACGAGCAGTACTTC. Drawing the rest from reference TRBV5-6 and TRBJ2-7, the complete variable domain is DAGVTQSPTHLIKTRGQQVTLRCSPKSGHDTVSWYQQALGQGPQFIFQYYEEEERQRGNFPDRFSGHQFPNYSSELNVNALLLGDSALYLCASSRNYEQYFGPGTRLTVT.

This clone was observed a handful of times. The chain couples TRBV29-1 to TRBJ2-2; D may be TRBD2 (5 bases). The V and J ends lost 3 bases and 4 bases respectively, with 12 bases between them. The CDR3 sequence is 14 residues long. Germline V lookup: CDR1 SQVTM, CDR2 ANQGSEA. CDR3 DNA sequence: TGCAGCGTTGACCGAGGGTTAGGCACCGGGGAGCTGTTTTTT. Its protein product is CSVDRGLGTGELFF.

The sample holds a few counts of this clone. The chain carries TRBV11-3 and TRBJ2-7; D possibly corresponds to TRBD1 (6 bases). This CDR3 is built from 13 residues. The germline V gene has CDR1 SGHNT and CDR2 YENEEA. Trimming cost V 5 bases and J 2 bases, with 10 bases left between them. DNA for the CDR3: TGTGCCAGCAGCCTAGGACAGACCTACGAGCAGTACTTC. Protein: CASSLGQTYEQYF.

V is TRBV27 and J is TRBJ2-7; 10 positions agree with TRBD1. Germline lookup yields CDR1 MNHEY and CDR2 SMNVEV (reference sequence). The CDR3 is 15 residues long. V lost 2 bases, J lost 3 bases, and 4 bases stayed unmatched. The CDR3 nucleotides read TGTGCCAGCAGTTTACGACAGGGGGCCAGCTACGAGCAGTACTTC. Translating it yields CASSLRQGASYEQYF.

The J gene is TRBJ2-3, the V gene TRBV11-2; 7 bases align to TRBD2. The CDR3 has 13 amino acids. The germline gives CDR1 SGHAT, CDR2 FQNNGV. V was clipped by 3 bases and J by 4 bases; unmatched bases: 1. The CDR3 sequence is CASSLGGPDTQYF. CDR3 in DNA: TGTGCCAGCAGCTTGGGAGGGCCAGATACGCAGTATTTT.

The chain combines TRBV30 with TRBJ2-1, with 7 bases aligning to TRBD1. There are 13 residues in the CDR3. The germline gives CDR1 GTSNPN, CDR2 SVGIG (reference sequence). The junction had 2 bases not matched to a gene; V was cut back by 0 bases and J by 6 bases. In nucleotides, the CDR3 is TGTGCCTGGAGTGTAGCAGGGGGCAATGAGCAGTTCTTC. Amino acid sequence: CAWSVAGGNEQFF.

As to this clone: Other DNA sequences in this sample translate to the same CDR3. This sequence joins TRBV20-1 and TRBJ2-3; D is uncertain. Germline V gene data show CDR1 as DFQATT and CDR2 as SNEGSKA (reference sequence). This CDR3 is built from 11 residues. Trimming removed 5 bases at V and 5 bases at J, with 8 bases between. CDR3 sequence reads: CSAGPGDTQYF. The DNA of the CDR3 is TGCAGTGCTGGGCCGGGAGATACGCAGTATTTT.

The J gene is TRBJ2-1, the V gene TRBV10-3, with 9 nucleotides matching TRBD1. CDR1 is ENHRY and CDR2 is SYGVKD in the germline V gene. The CDR3 has 15 residues. Losses at the gene ends were 4 bases for V and 9 bases for J; bases not matched to a gene: 10. CDR3 sequence: CAISVSGQGQGEQFF. The CDR3 DNA follows: TGTGCCATCAGTGTAAGTGGACAGGGACAGGGTGAGCAGTTCTTC.

The rearrangement uses TRBV29-1 and TRBJ1-1; D unclear. The CDR3 runs 9 residues. Germline V lookup: CDR1 SQVTM, CDR2 ANQGSEA. Trimming took 4 bases from V and 9 from J, leaving 6 bases between them. The CDR3 sequence is CSVGPQAFF. The CDR3 DNA reads TGCAGCGTTGGACCGCAAGCTTTCTTT.

The chain uses TRBV29-1 and TRBJ2-5, with D uncertain. The germline CDR1 and CDR2 sequences are SQVTM and ANQGSEA. Trimming stripped 4 bases from V and 4 bases from J, with 16 bases between. CDR3 length equals 14 residues. The CDR3 region has the DNA TGCAGCGTTGGGGCCTGGATTCCGAGAGAGACCCAGTACTTC. Translated, it gives CSVGAWIPRETQYF.

This clone was counted a single time. The chain carries TRBV7-9 and TRBJ2-3; perhaps TRBD1 as D (5 bases). CDR1 SEHNR and CDR2 FQNEAQ come from the germline V gene (reference sequence). Trimming took 2 bases from V and 3 from J, leaving 15 bases between them. The CDR3 contains 16 residues. The DNA for the CDR3 is TGTGCCAGCAGCTTATTGCCCAGGGAAGAGACAGATACGCAGTATTTT. Residues: CASSLLPREETDTQYF.

The chain employs TRBV20-1 and TRBJ1-2; tentatively, D is TRBD1 (5 bases). V shed 1 base and J shed 6 bases, with 6 bases lying between them. Germline CDR1 DFQATT, CDR2 SNEGSKA (reference sequence). The CDR3 has 11 amino acids. CDR3 loop: CSARVGDGYTF. CDR3 bases: TGCAGTGCTAGAGTGGGGGATGGCTACACCTTC.

The chain uses TRBV2 and TRBJ1-2; 9 positions match TRBD1. J was trimmed by 4 bases and V by 6 bases; bases with no gene match: 6. The CDR3 totals 14 residues. Germline values: CDR1 SNHLY, CDR2 FYNNEI. CDR3 residues: CASRDRGGGYGYTF. CDR3 DNA sequence: TGTGCCAGCAGGGACAGGGGAGGTGGCTATGGCTACACCTTC.

The chain uses TRBV27 and TRBJ1-2; TRBD1 agrees at 10 bases. V shed 6 bases and J 10 bases; nucleotides not matched to a gene: 8. The CDR3 length is 13 residues. The germline gives CDR1 MNHEY, CDR2 SMNVEV (reference sequence). The CDR3 here is CASSNPGTGAYTF. The CDR3 nucleotides are TGTGCCAGCAGCAACCCCGGGACAGGGGCCTACACCTTC.

The chain has TRBV4-3 and TRBJ2-1, with D possibly being TRBD1 (5 bases). The CDR3 consists of 13 residues. Germline V lookup: CDR1 LGHNA, CDR2 YSLEER. V was cut by 2 bases and J by 9 bases, with 11 bases left in between. This CDR3 reads CASSQQQETEQFF. The CDR3 DNA reads as TGCGCCAGCAGCCAACAACAGGAAACTGAGCAGTTCTTC.

The V gene is TRBV10-3, the J gene TRBJ2-7; either TRBD1 or TRBD2 may fit D (5 bases each). Trimming took off 0 bases at V and 13 bases at J, with 13 bases between the two ends. Germline values: CDR1 ENHRY, CDR2 SYGVKD. The length of the CDR3 is 12 residues. CDR3 DNA: TGTGCCATCAGTGAGTCGAGGGGCAGTTCCTACTTC. It specifies CAISESRGSSYF.

This clone occurred a few times. This chain connects TRBV7-9 to TRBJ2-1; a possible D gene is TRBD1 (6 bases). Germline V gives CDR1 SEHNR, CDR2 FQNEAQ (reference sequence). CDR3 length: 13 amino acids. The V end was cut by 9 bases, the J end by 0 bases, with 9 bases between. CDR3 loop: CASDRNSYNEQFF. In DNA form, the CDR3 reads TGTGCCAGTGACAGGAACTCCTACAATGAGCAGTTCTTC.

The chain couples TRBV27 to TRBJ1-5; 10 bases match TRBD1. There are 15 residues in the CDR3. Germline CDR1 MNHEY, CDR2 SMNVEV (reference sequence). V lost 6 bases and J lost 3; bases outside the gene matches: 5. The CDR3 region is CASRPGQGNNQPQHF. CDR3 nucleotides: TGTGCCAGCAGGCCGGGACAGGGGAACAATCAGCCCCAGCATTTT.

The chain couples TRBV29-1 to TRBJ2-4; D is tentatively TRBD1 or TRBD2 (5 bases each). Per germline, CDR1 SQVTM and CDR2 ANQGSEA. The CDR3 length is 13 residues. Trimming removed 4 bases at V and 6 bases at J, with 13 bases between. The CDR3 reads CSVVEGRGNIQYF. CDR3 in DNA: TGCAGCGTTGTTGAGGGGCGAGGAAACATTCAGTACTTC. The whole variable domain, filled in from reference TRBV29-1 and TRBJ2-4, reads SAVISQKPSRDICQRGTSLTIQCQVDSQVTMMFWYRQQPGQSLTLIATANQGSEATYESGFVIDKFPISRPNLTFSTLTVSNMSPEDSSIYLCSVVEGRGNIQYFGAGTRLSVL.